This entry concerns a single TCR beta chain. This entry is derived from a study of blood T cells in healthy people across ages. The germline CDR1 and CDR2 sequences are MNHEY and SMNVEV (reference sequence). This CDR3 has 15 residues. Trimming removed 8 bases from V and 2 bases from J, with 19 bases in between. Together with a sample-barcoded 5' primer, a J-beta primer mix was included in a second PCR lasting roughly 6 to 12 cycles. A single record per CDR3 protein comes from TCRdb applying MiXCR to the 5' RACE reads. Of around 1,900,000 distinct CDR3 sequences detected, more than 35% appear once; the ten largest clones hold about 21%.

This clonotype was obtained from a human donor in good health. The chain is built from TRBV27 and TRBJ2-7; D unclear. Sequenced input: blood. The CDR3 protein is CASATLFQAAYEQYF. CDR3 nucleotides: TGTGCCAGCGCTACCCTGTTCCAGGCTGCCTACGAGCAGTACTTC.